This T cell receptor beta chain was sequenced in a study of control samples from healthy donors and cancer patients. Trimming shortened V by 7 bases and J by 6 bases, and 10 bases separated the two germline ends. The CDR3 contains 12 residues. Germline lookup yields CDR1 MNHEY and CDR2 SVGAGI. Measured with immunoSEQ multiplex PCR; TCRdb has only the in-frame clones, and not every one. The repertoire holds some 100,000 clones, with about 92% as singletons. The rearrangement joins TRBV6-5 to TRBJ2-1; no reliable D call. The clonotype was recovered from a man younger than 35 in good health. Sequencing input: blood. CDR3 nucleotide sequence: TGTGCCAGCACCCGAACAGCCAATGAGCAGTTCTTC. It yields the protein CASTRTANEQFF.